This T cell receptor (beta chain) was captured in a study of cytomegalovirus exposure and HLA in healthy donors. Vbeta (60) and Jbeta (13) primers were used in the PCR. Here immunoSEQ multiplex PCR was the method, and the copy in TCRdb shows in-frame clones only, minus some. The table lists about 200,000 clones, around 70% of them singletons. Trimming took 5 bases from V and 1 from J, leaving 14 bases between them. CDR3 length equals 14 residues. Per germline, CDR1 SQVTM and CDR2 ANQGSEA. The sample holds a few counts of this clone. The receptor was isolated from a man aged 35-49 years in good health and CMV-seropositive. Sequenced: PBMCs. The V call is TRBV29-1, the J call TRBJ1-1, with D maybe TRBD1 (5 bases). The CDR3 nucleotides read TGCAGCGTTATGGACACGGGGGGGAACACTGAAGCTTTCTTT. This translates into CSVMDTGGNTEAFF.